The sample holds one count of the clone carrying this T cell receptor (beta chain). A read error may explain this, as a much larger clone is one base away. Because it lacks the conserved phenylalanine or tryptophan at the end, this CDR3 is likely a read error. Hyperthyroidism patients, all newly diagnosed, had under 2 months' duration and ages of 18 to 65. V lost 3 bases and J 0 bases, leaving 8 bases between the germline ends. CDR1 is DFQATT and CDR2 is SNEGSKA in the germline V gene (reference sequence). The CDR3 runs 14 residues. The source of the sample is a study of Graves' ophthalmopathy and Graves' hyperthyroidism. TCR beta CDR3 amplification used RNA transcripts. Second-round multiplex PCR came after a first-round RT-PCR that employed HTBI primers. TCRdb fed the multiplex PCR reads into MiXCR, producing one record per CDR3 protein. The table lists more than 1,000,000 distinct CDR3 sequences, about 40% of them singletons.

The TCR sequence derives from an adult man with Graves' hyperthyroidism. The chain recombines TRBV20-1 with TRBJ2-2, with no clear D. The sample consisted of peripheral blood or thyroid tissue (not recorded which). The CDR3 reads CSASTNANTGELFL. The CDR3 region has the DNA TGCAGTGCTAGCACAAACGCGAACACCGGGGAGCTGTTTCTT.